These 22 T cell receptor beta chains share one sample of origin, sequenced in a study of blood T cells in healthy people across ages. It was with a sample-barcoded 5' primer and a J-beta primer mix that a second PCR of roughly 7 to 12 cycles was run. Each CDR3 protein gets one entry after TCRdb re-called the 5' RACE reads with MiXCR. The sample lists 600,000 or so distinct CDR3 sequences, about 30% occurring once. Sequenced sample: blood. All receptors derive from an elderly woman in good health.

This rearrangement joins TRBV19 to TRBJ1-2; D is perhaps TRBD1 (5 bases). Germline V lookup: CDR1 LNHDA, CDR2 SQIVND (reference sequence). Trimming left V 10 bases short and J 4 bases short, with 13 bases between. The length of the CDR3 is 12 residues. CDR3 in amino acids: CAIEDSFYGYTF. CDR3 DNA: TGTGCCATTGAAGACAGCTTCTATGGCTACACCTTC.

This clonotype has just a few counts. This chain uses TRBV20-1 with TRBJ2-1; no definite D call. Germline CDR1 and CDR2: DFQATT and SNEGSKA (reference sequence). V lost 0 bases to trimming and J lost 12 bases, with 12 bases between them. This CDR3 is built from 12 residues. The CDR3 DNA is TGCAGTGCTAGAGATTCGGCGAGGCCGCAGTTCTTC. It is translated as CSARDSARPQFF.

On this clonotype itself: A read error may be the cause here, since a much bigger clone is one base away. The chain carries TRBV7-2 and TRBJ1-5, with D unclear. This CDR3 region has 14 residues. In germline, CDR1 is SGHTA, CDR2 FQGNSA. With 2 bases removed from V and 4 bases from J, the gap between germline ends came to 9 bases. The CDR3 protein is CASSLNPGNQPQHF. The CDR3 bases are TGTGCCAGCAGCTTAAATCCCGGGAATCAGCCCCAGCATTTT.

V gene TRBV7-2 combines with J gene TRBJ2-5, with D possibly being TRBD1 or TRBD2 (5 bases each). Germline V gene data show CDR1 as SGHTA and CDR2 as FQGNSA. The CDR3 consists of 16 residues. Trimming took 0 bases from V and 11 from J, leaving 22 bases between them. CDR3 nucleotide sequence: TGTGCCAGCAGCTTAGCGGGACGTATCGGCAGGGATGAGCAGTACTTC. It encodes CASSLAGRIGRDEQYF.

Concerning this clonotype: A much bigger clone sits one base away, suggesting this may be a read error. The chain is built from TRBV13 and TRBJ1-1, with D perhaps matching TRBD1 (5 bases). The V gene lost 4 bases and the J gene lost 1 base, with 7 bases spanning the gap. The CDR3 runs 13 residues. The V gene's germline CDR1 is PRHDT and CDR2 FYEKMQ (reference sequence). CDR3 amino acids: CASSWDENTEAFF. CDR3 DNA sequence: TGTGCCAGCAGCTGGGACGAGAACACTGAAGCTTTCTTT.

This clonotype was seen a handful of times. The chain joins TRBV20-1 to TRBJ1-5, with D hard to call. The CDR3 covers 15 residues. Per the germline V gene, CDR1 is DFQATT and CDR2 is SNEGSKA (reference sequence). Between the trimmed V and J ends, which lost 1 base and 1 base, there was a span of 11 bases. CDR3: CSARVSVESNQPQHF. The CDR3 nucleotides read TGCAGTGCTAGAGTGTCGGTCGAAAGCAATCAGCCCCAGCATTTT.

The table lists this clonotype with many counts. The chain has TRBV20-1 and TRBJ2-1, with a weak D call TRBD2 (5 bases). The ends were cut back, 8 bases at V and 4 bases at J, with 18 bases in the middle. This CDR3 has 14 residues. Germline V gives CDR1 DFQATT, CDR2 SNEGSKA (reference sequence). DNA of the CDR3: TGCAGTTTAATAACCCGCCGGGGATACAATGAGCAGTTCTTC. Amino acid sequence: CSLITRRGYNEQFF.

Ten or more counts support this clonotype. V gene TRBV6-1 combines with J gene TRBJ2-7, with a possible D match to TRBD1 (6 bases). CDR3 length equals 11 residues. Germline CDR1 is MNHNS and CDR2 is SASEGT. The V and J ends lost 9 bases and 7 bases respectively, with 13 bases between them. CDR3 sequence reads: CASTDSLEQYF. The CDR3 DNA sequence: TGTGCCAGTACGGACAGCCTGGAGCAGTACTTC.

For this clonotype: A clone one base away is much larger, so this may be a read error. The chain carries TRBV20-1 and TRBJ2-5; D perhaps matches TRBD1 (5 bases). The J call may not be correct, given that the DNA end is closer to TRBJ2-1. Germline V gene data show CDR1 as DFQATT and CDR2 as SNEGSKA (reference sequence). The CDR3 has 16 residues. CDR3 DNA sequence: TGCAGTGCTGCTTTTTTACTCTCCTTGGGGCAAGAGACCCAGTTCTTC. Its protein is CSAAFLLSLGQETQFF.

Of note for this clonotype: A much larger clone lies one base from this, so it may be a read error. This chain joins TRBV9 and TRBJ2-4; 12 positions match TRBD1. TRBJ2-7 matches the DNA end more closely, so the J call is doubtful. CDR3 length: 16 residues. CDR1 and CDR2 from the germline V gene are SGDLS and YYNGEE. CDR3 region: CASSAGGQGARYEQYF. The CDR3 nucleotides are TGTGCCAGCAGCGCGGGGGGACAGGGGGCCCGCTACGAGCAGTACTTC.

This clonotype was seen at least ten times. The J gene is TRBJ2-7, the V gene TRBV25-1; D may be TRBD1 or TRBD2 (5 bases each). The germline V gene encodes CDR1 MGHDK and CDR2 SYGVNS. Trimming shortened V by 5 bases and J by 7 bases, and 18 bases separated the two germline ends. This CDR3 region has 14 residues. The CDR3 DNA sequence: TGTGCCAGCAGTCTACCGGGGCGGTCGGGAGAGCAGTACTTC. Protein product: CASSLPGRSGEQYF.

Ten or more counts support this clonotype. The J gene is TRBJ1-2, the V gene TRBV27; 7 bases are a match to TRBD1. Germline V gene lookup returns CDR1 MNHEY and CDR2 SMNVEV (reference sequence). J lost 0 bases, V lost 6 bases, and 16 bases had no gene match. This CDR3 has 18 residues. CDR3 loop: CASSLNRGVGSTNYGYTF. As DNA, the CDR3 is TGTGCCAGCAGCCTGAACAGGGGTGTAGGGTCAACTAACTATGGCTACACCTTC.

Only a few counts were recorded for this clonotype. A much larger clone sits a single nucleotide away, making a read error possible. The V call is TRBV24-1, the J call TRBJ2-5; 7 bases agree with TRBD1. Germline V lookup: CDR1 KGHDR, CDR2 SFDVKD. Germline trimming cut 4 bases from V and 11 bases from J; bases unmatched to any gene: 12. The CDR3 spans 14 residues. The CDR3 loop reads CATSDTGTDNEQYF. The CDR3 DNA reads as TGTGCCACCAGTGACACCGGGACAGACAATGAGCAGTACTTC.

In regard to this clonotype: Because the CDR3 is missing its conserved closing phenylalanine or tryptophan, this is likely a read error. The rearrangement joins TRBV4-3 to TRBJ2-2, with 7 bases fitting TRBD1. CDR1 and CDR2 (germline): LGHNA, YSLEER. Losses at the gene ends were 4 bases for V and 4 bases for J; bases not matched to a gene: 9. The CDR3 is 16 amino acids. The CDR3 protein is CASSLTQGYGTGELFV. The CDR3 DNA follows: TGCGCCAGCAGCCTAACACAGGGGTACGGCACCGGGGAGCTGTTTGTT.

This clonotype was seen only a few times. The gene calls are TRBV7-2 and TRBJ1-1; no clear D gene. Germline V gene data show CDR1 as SGHTA and CDR2 as FQGNSA. V was pared by 2 bases and J by 10 bases, with 17 bases between. The CDR3 extends over 14 amino acids. The CDR3 coding sequence is TGTGCCAGCAGCTTAAGCCCTCCGGGTCTGAGAGCTTTCTTT. This sequence encodes CASSLSPPGLRAFF. The full variable domain, rest sourced from reference TRBV7-2 and TRBJ1-1, is GAGVSQSPSNKVTEKGKDVELRCDPISGHTALYWYRQSLGQGLEFLIYFQGNSAPDKSGLPSDRFSAERTGGSVSTLTIQRTQQEDSAVYLCASSLSPPGLRAFFGQGTRLTVV.

The rearrangement links TRBV6-2 or TRBV6-3 to TRBJ2-7; the match to TRBD1 covers 7 bases. The V and J ends lost 6 bases and 2 bases, in that order; junction bases with no gene match: 7. The germline CDR1 and CDR2 sequences are MNHEY and SVGEGT. The CDR3 is 14 residues long. This CDR3 reads CASSSGTAAYEQYF. CDR3 nucleotide sequence: TGTGCCAGCAGCTCGGGGACAGCCGCCTACGAGCAGTACTTC.

As regards this clonotype: An end of the junction differs from the germline gene, which may be a read error. The chain has TRBV30 and TRBJ1-2; a weak D match, TRBD1 (5 bases). From germline, CDR1 is GTSNPN and CDR2 SVGIG (reference sequence). There are 13 residues in the CDR3. CDR3: CARSPTVRRGYTF. CDR3 DNA: TGTGCCCGGAGCCCGACAGTTAGGCGTGGCTACACCTTC.

This clonotype was observed many times. One base away lies a much larger clone, so this may be a sequencing read error. This chain uses TRBV12-3 or TRBV12-4 with TRBJ2-5; 9 bases map to TRBD1. This CDR3 is 14 amino acids long. V was clipped by 6 bases and J by 11 bases; unmatched bases: 13. CDR3 region: CASSPGQGLSEQYF. In DNA form, the CDR3 reads TGTGCCAGCAGCCCGGGACAGGGTTTGAGTGAGCAGTACTTC.

In its sample, this clonotype was seen once. The CDR3: CASSHGTSADTQYF. The CDR3 nucleotides read TGTGCCAGCAGCCACGGGACTAGCGCAGATACGCAGTATTTT. The gene calls are TRBV9 and TRBJ2-3; 10 bases map to TRBD2. The CDR3 contains 14 residues. Losses at the gene ends were 4 bases for V and 4 bases for J; bases not matched to a gene: 3. From germline, CDR1 is SGDLS and CDR2 YYNGEE.

Regarding this clonotype: The junction does not match germline at one end; this may be a read error. The V and J genes are TRBV4-2 and TRBJ1-5; a weak D match, TRBD1 (6 bases). This CDR3 spans 15 amino acids. Germline V gene sequence: CDR1 LGHNA, CDR2 YNFKEQ. DNA for the CDR3: TGTGCCAGCAGCCAAGATGTACAGGGCAAACAGCCCCAGCATTTT. Protein product: CASSQDVQGKQPQHF.

V gene TRBV5-1 combines with J gene TRBJ1-5; D ambiguous. Germline CDR1 SGHRS, CDR2 YFSETQ. The V gene lost 4 bases and the J gene lost 4 bases, with 18 bases spanning the gap. This CDR3 contains 16 residues. The CDR3 bases are TGCGCCAGCAGCCCAAGACCGGGGAGGATAAATCAGCCCCAGCATTTT. Translated, it gives CASSPRPGRINQPQHF.

This chain connects TRBV5-1 to TRBJ2-5; D is unclear. The J call may be incorrect, as the DNA end agrees better with TRBJ2-4. Germline V lookup: CDR1 SGHRS, CDR2 YFSETQ. This CDR3 spans 15 amino acids. For the CDR3, the DNA is TGCGCCAGCAGCTTGGATCGGACGGGCAAAAACATTCAGTACTTC. Translated: CASSLDRTGKNIQYF.